This T cell receptor beta chain is from a study of beta chain features in type 1 diabetes. The isolated RNA, all of it, was reverse transcribed, so expressed TCRB transcripts were what got sequenced. The protocol was immunoSEQ multiplex PCR, while the TCRdb copy is restricted to in-frame clones and leaves out a portion. The data contain fewer than 250,000 clones, around 65% of them singletons. Each of the CD4+ naive, central memory, regulatory and stem cell-like memory populations was sorted via CD45RO/CCR7/CD25/CD127/CD95/CD27. V trimming: 0 bases; J trimming: 0 bases; junction bases outside the gene matches: 4. The CDR3 covers 15 residues. Germline-derived CDR1 and CDR2 are GTSNPN and SVGIG (reference sequence). This clone came up a few times.

Sequenced sample: naive CD4+ T cells from blood. The sequence came from a man aged 25 to 40 in good health. The chain joins TRBV30 to TRBJ1-1; 7 bases agree with TRBD1. CDR3 sequence reads: CAWSVPTGMNTEAFF. The DNA of the CDR3 is TGTGCCTGGAGTGTACCGACAGGGATGAACACTGAAGCTTTCTTT.